Listed below are T cell receptor beta chains from one sample, sequenced in a study of blood T cell repertoires in COVID-19. Assay used: immunoSEQ multiplex PCR; TCRdb lists only in-frame clones, some missing. The table records fewer than 120,000 clones, 75% to 80% of them present only once. The sequenced material came from peripheral blood. The receptor set was obtained from a woman of 80 years or more with active or convalescent COVID-19. Both conserved end residues are part of each CDR3. D genes are given only for firm matches. Part of the rows lack a size; the others show once, few, many or a class for expanded clones.

j_gene: TRBJ1-6
d_gene: -
abundance: few
v_gene: TRBV5-1
CDR3aa: CASSQSGVDSPLHF
CDR3nt: TGCGCCAGCAGCCAGTCAGGGGTTGATTCACCCCTCCACTTT

j_gene: TRBJ2-4
d_gene: -
abundance: -
v_gene: TRBV5-6
CDR3aa: CASSLGVGGAKNIQYF
CDR3nt: TGTGCCAGCAGCTTGGGCGTTGGAGGGGCCAAAAACATTCAGTACTTC

j_gene: TRBJ2-5
d_gene: -
abundance: -
v_gene: TRBV29-1
CDR3aa: CSAQGSAQETQYF
CDR3nt: TGCAGCGCACAGGGTTCCGCCCAAGAGACCCAGTACTTC

j_gene: TRBJ1-5
d_gene: -
abundance: -
v_gene: TRBV5-1
CDR3aa: CASSLAGNQPQHF
CDR3nt: TGCGCCAGCAGCTTGGCAGGGAATCAGCCCCAGCATTTT

j_gene: TRBJ1-1
d_gene: -
abundance: -
v_gene: TRBV7-3
CDR3aa: CASSWGVDTEAFF
CDR3nt: TGTGCCAGCAGCTGGGGGGTGGACACTGAAGCTTTCTTT

j_gene: TRBJ2-7
d_gene: -
abundance: -
v_gene: TRBV29-1
CDR3aa: CSVVPSTGYTYEQYF
CDR3nt: TGCAGCGTTGTTCCCTCCACAGGGTACACCTACGAGCAGTACTTC

j_gene: TRBJ2-1
d_gene: -
abundance: -
v_gene: TRBV15
CDR3aa: CATSGLDTRTYNEQFF
CDR3nt: TGTGCCACCAGCGGATTAGACACCCGTACCTACAATGAGCAGTTCTTC

j_gene: TRBJ2-2
d_gene: -
abundance: once
v_gene: TRBV28
CDR3aa: CASSQGGGYTGELFF
CDR3nt: TGTGCCAGCAGCCAAGGGGGGGGCTACACCGGGGAGCTGTTTTTT

j_gene: TRBJ1-1
d_gene: -
abundance: -
v_gene: TRBV7-3
CDR3aa: CASRRDGGTEAFF
CDR3nt: TGTGCCAGCAGGCGCGACGGGGGCACTGAAGCTTTCTTT

j_gene: TRBJ2-3
d_gene: -
abundance: -
v_gene: TRBV4-3
CDR3aa: CASSQDPEWTPKADTQYF
CDR3nt: TGCGCCAGCAGCCAAGATCCCGAATGGACACCAAAGGCGGATACGCAGTATTTT

j_gene: TRBJ2-7
d_gene: -
abundance: -
v_gene: TRBV9
CDR3aa: CASSVGAGGYEQYF
CDR3nt: TGTGCCAGCAGCGTAGGAGCGGGTGGCTACGAGCAGTACTTC

j_gene: TRBJ2-2
d_gene: TRBD1
abundance: -
v_gene: TRBV18
CDR3aa: CASSPGQGFFGELFF
CDR3nt: TGTGCCAGCTCACCGGGACAGGGGTTTTTCGGGGAGCTGTTTTTT

j_gene: TRBJ1-2
d_gene: TRBD1
abundance: -
v_gene: TRBV19
CDR3aa: CASSRMTGGEYGYTF
CDR3nt: TGTGCCAGTAGCCGCATGACAGGGGGAGAATATGGCTACACCTTC

j_gene: TRBJ2-7
d_gene: -
abundance: -
v_gene: TRBV4-2
CDR3aa: CASSDSGTFGQKQYF
CDR3nt: TGTGCCAGCAGTGACTCCGGGACTTTCGGCCAGAAGCAGTACTTC

j_gene: TRBJ2-1
d_gene: TRBD2
abundance: -
v_gene: TRBV2
CDR3aa: CASNQRGSGNEQFF
CDR3nt: TGTGCCAGCAACCAGCGGGGATCGGGCAATGAGCAGTTCTTC

j_gene: TRBJ1-6
d_gene: TRBD1
abundance: once
v_gene: TRBV7-2
CDR3aa: CASSFSRGNSPLHF
CDR3nt: TGTGCCAGCAGCTTTTCCAGGGGGAATTCACCCCTCCACTTT

j_gene: TRBJ2-3
d_gene: TRBD2
abundance: -
v_gene: TRBV3-1/TRBV3-2
CDR3aa: CASSQEVGRMTDTQYF
CDR3nt: TGTGCCAGCAGCCAAGAAGTCGGGAGGATGACAGATACGCAGTATTTT

j_gene: TRBJ2-3
d_gene: TRBD1
abundance: -
v_gene: TRBV19
CDR3aa: CASSDRGHQDTQYF
CDR3nt: TGTGCCAGCTCGGACAGGGGTCATCAAGATACGCAGTATTTT

j_gene: TRBJ1-3
d_gene: -
abundance: -
v_gene: TRBV19
CDR3aa: CASGVNSGNTIYF
CDR3nt: TGTGCCAGCGGGGTAAACTCTGGAAACACCATATATTTT

j_gene: TRBJ2-1
d_gene: TRBD2
abundance: -
v_gene: TRBV12-5
CDR3aa: CASGFGTSGSSYNEQFF
CDR3nt: TGTGCTAGTGGTTTCGGGACTAGCGGGAGCTCCTACAATGAGCAGTTCTTC

j_gene: TRBJ2-3
d_gene: TRBD2
abundance: -
v_gene: TRBV28
CDR3aa: CASSSAGGEGTQYF
CDR3nt: TGTGCCAGCAGTTCCGCGGGGGGAGAGGGTACGCAGTATTTT

j_gene: TRBJ1-2
d_gene: -
abundance: -
v_gene: TRBV28
CDR3aa: CASSPSDREFYGYTF
CDR3nt: TGTGCCAGCAGTCCCTCGGACAGAGAATTTTATGGCTACACCTTC

j_gene: TRBJ1-4
d_gene: TRBD1
abundance: -
v_gene: TRBV7-9
CDR3aa: CASSEGTGDEKLFF
CDR3nt: TGTGCCAGCAGCGAAGGGACAGGGGATGAAAAACTGTTTTTT

j_gene: TRBJ2-3
d_gene: TRBD2
abundance: -
v_gene: TRBV3-1/TRBV3-2
CDR3aa: CASSQGLAGASTDTQYF
CDR3nt: TGTGCCAGCAGCCAAGGGCTAGCGGGAGCCAGCACAGATACGCAGTATTTT

j_gene: TRBJ2-7
d_gene: TRBD2
abundance: -
v_gene: TRBV27
CDR3aa: CASRQGLAGNYEQYF
CDR3nt: TGTGCCAGCAGACAGGGACTAGCGGGCAACTACGAGCAGTACTTC

j_gene: TRBJ2-7
d_gene: TRBD2
abundance: -
v_gene: TRBV7-2
CDR3aa: CASSLTSGRARYEQYF
CDR3nt: TGTGCCAGCAGCCTAACTAGCGGGAGGGCCAGGTACGAGCAGTACTTC

j_gene: TRBJ1-6
d_gene: TRBD1
abundance: -
v_gene: TRBV6-6
CDR3aa: CASSHRTGTGGIFSNSPLHF
CDR3nt: TGTGCCAGCAGCCATCGAACCGGGACAGGGGGCATATTTTCGAATTCACCCCTCCACTTT

j_gene: TRBJ1-5
d_gene: TRBD1
abundance: -
v_gene: TRBV28
CDR3aa: CASSSGQGDQPQHF
CDR3nt: TGTGCCAGCAGTTCCGGACAGGGGGATCAGCCCCAGCATTTT

j_gene: TRBJ2-7
d_gene: -
abundance: -
v_gene: TRBV7-2
CDR3aa: CASSSRGRIYEQYF
CDR3nt: TGTGCCAGCAGCTCGCGCGGGCGCATCTACGAGCAGTACTTC

j_gene: TRBJ1-2
d_gene: -
abundance: -
v_gene: TRBV28
CDR3aa: CASSLGQSYGYTF
CDR3nt: TGTGCCAGCAGTTTAGGGCAGAGCTATGGCTACACCTTC

j_gene: TRBJ1-6
d_gene: -
abundance: -
v_gene: TRBV3-1/TRBV3-2
CDR3aa: CASSHRGSNSPLHF
CDR3nt: TGTGCCAGCAGCCATCGGGGGTCCAATTCACCCCTCCACTTT

j_gene: TRBJ2-7
d_gene: -
abundance: few
v_gene: TRBV15
CDR3aa: CATSRDRDEQYF
CDR3nt: TGTGCCACCAGCAGAGATCGGGACGAGCAGTACTTC

j_gene: TRBJ2-2
d_gene: TRBD2
abundance: -
v_gene: TRBV7-2
CDR3aa: CASSLVGLAGGYTGELFF
CDR3nt: TGTGCCAGCAGCTTAGTGGGACTAGCGGGAGGGTACACCGGGGAGCTGTTTTTT

j_gene: TRBJ2-1
d_gene: TRBD2
abundance: -
v_gene: TRBV9
CDR3aa: CASSVGLAESSYNEQFF
CDR3nt: TGTGCCAGCAGCGTAGGGCTAGCGGAGAGCTCCTACAATGAGCAGTTCTTC

j_gene: TRBJ2-7
d_gene: -
abundance: -
v_gene: TRBV5-1
CDR3aa: CASSLGGSQLYEQYF
CDR3nt: TGCGCCAGCAGCTTGGGAGGTAGTCAACTATACGAGCAGTACTTC

j_gene: TRBJ2-1
d_gene: TRBD2
abundance: few
v_gene: TRBV24-1
CDR3aa: CATSDGLADYNEQFF
CDR3nt: TGTGCCACCAGTGATGGACTAGCGGATTACAATGAGCAGTTCTTC

j_gene: TRBJ2-5
d_gene: -
abundance: -
v_gene: TRBV5-4
CDR3aa: CASSLPFYQESQYF
CDR3nt: TGTGCCAGCAGCCTACCTTTCTACCAAGAGAGCCAGTACTTC

j_gene: TRBJ2-2
d_gene: -
abundance: few
v_gene: TRBV5-4
CDR3aa: CASTPTGNTGELFF
CDR3nt: TGTGCCAGCACCCCGACAGGGAACACCGGGGAGCTGTTTTTT

j_gene: TRBJ2-3
d_gene: -
abundance: -
v_gene: TRBV5-6
CDR3aa: CASITLAVSTDTQYF
CDR3nt: TGTGCCAGCATCACACTGGCGGTGAGCACAGATACGCAGTATTTT

j_gene: TRBJ1-1
d_gene: TRBD1
abundance: -
v_gene: TRBV5-4
CDR3aa: CASSLEGGTDMNTEAFF
CDR3nt: TGTGCCAGCAGCTTGGAAGGAGGGACAGACATGAACACTGAAGCTTTCTTT

j_gene: TRBJ2-1
d_gene: TRBD2
abundance: -
v_gene: TRBV4-3
CDR3aa: CASSQVGLASYNEQFF
CDR3nt: TGCGCCAGCAGCCAAGTAGGACTAGCGTCCTACAATGAGCAGTTCTTC

j_gene: TRBJ2-1
d_gene: -
abundance: -
v_gene: TRBV20-1
CDR3aa: CSASDSQGIANEQFF
CDR3nt: TGCAGTGCTAGTGACTCCCAGGGAATCGCAAATGAGCAGTTCTTC

j_gene: TRBJ2-3
d_gene: TRBD1
abundance: -
v_gene: TRBV29-1
CDR3aa: CSVVGDRGSTDTQYF
CDR3nt: TGCAGCGTTGTCGGGGACAGGGGTAGCACAGATACGCAGTATTTT

j_gene: TRBJ2-1
d_gene: -
abundance: few
v_gene: TRBV5-5
CDR3aa: CASSLKWLAPYNEQFF
CDR3nt: TGTGCCAGCAGCTTGAAGTGGCTAGCGCCCTACAATGAGCAGTTCTTC

j_gene: TRBJ2-6
d_gene: TRBD1
abundance: -
v_gene: TRBV19
CDR3aa: CASRRQGASGANVLTF
CDR3nt: TGTGCCAGTAGGAGACAGGGGGCATCTGGGGCCAACGTCCTGACTTTC

j_gene: TRBJ2-7
d_gene: -
abundance: -
v_gene: TRBV24-1
CDR3aa: CATILSTGVSYEQYF
CDR3nt: TGTGCCACCATCCTCTCGACAGGCGTATCCTACGAGCAGTACTTC